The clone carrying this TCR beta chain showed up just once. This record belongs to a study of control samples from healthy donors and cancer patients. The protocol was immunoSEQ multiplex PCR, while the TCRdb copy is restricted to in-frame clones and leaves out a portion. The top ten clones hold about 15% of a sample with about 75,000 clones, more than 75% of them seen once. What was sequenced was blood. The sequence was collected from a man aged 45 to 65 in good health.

CDR3 sequence (DNA): TGTGCCTGGCAGGCCGGGACAGGGGTCTATGGCTACACCTTC. It yields the protein CAWQAGTGVYGYTF. J is TRBJ1-2 and V is TRBV30; 10 positions match TRBD1. Germline V gene data show CDR1 as GTSNPN and CDR2 as SVGIG (reference sequence). The CDR3 is 14 residues long. V dropped 5 bases and J dropped 4; count of bases not matched to a gene: 7.